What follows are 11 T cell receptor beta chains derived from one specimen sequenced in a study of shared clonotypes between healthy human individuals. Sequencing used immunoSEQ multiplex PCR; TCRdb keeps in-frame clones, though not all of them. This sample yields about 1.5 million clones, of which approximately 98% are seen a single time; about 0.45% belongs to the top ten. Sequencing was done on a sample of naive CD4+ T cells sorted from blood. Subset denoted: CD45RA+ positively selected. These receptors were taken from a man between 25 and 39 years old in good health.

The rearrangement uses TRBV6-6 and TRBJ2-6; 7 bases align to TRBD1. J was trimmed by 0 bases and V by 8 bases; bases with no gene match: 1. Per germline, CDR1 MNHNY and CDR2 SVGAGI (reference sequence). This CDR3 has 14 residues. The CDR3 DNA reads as TGTGCCAGCGGGGACAGCTCTGGGGCCAACGTCCTGACTTTC. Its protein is CASGDSSGANVLTF.

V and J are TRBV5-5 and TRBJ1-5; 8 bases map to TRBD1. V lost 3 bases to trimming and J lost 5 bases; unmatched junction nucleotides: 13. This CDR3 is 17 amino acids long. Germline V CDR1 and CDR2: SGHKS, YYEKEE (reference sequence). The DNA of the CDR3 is TGTGCCAGCAGCTCAAGAAATGGGACAGGCGCTTATCAGCCCCAGCATTTT. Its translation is CASSSRNGTGAYQPQHF.

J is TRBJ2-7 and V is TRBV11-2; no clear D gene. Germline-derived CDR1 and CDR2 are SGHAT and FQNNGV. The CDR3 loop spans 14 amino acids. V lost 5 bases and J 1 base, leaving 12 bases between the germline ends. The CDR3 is CASSPRLVSYEQYF. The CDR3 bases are TGTGCCAGCAGCCCGCGACTGGTTTCCTACGAGCAGTACTTC. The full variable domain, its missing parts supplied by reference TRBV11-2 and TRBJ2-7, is EAGVAQSPRYKIIEKRQSVAFWCNPISGHATLYWYQQILGQGPKLLIQFQNNGVVDDSQLPKDRFSAERLKGVDSTLKIQPAKLEDSAVYLCASSPRLVSYEQYFGPGTRLTVT.

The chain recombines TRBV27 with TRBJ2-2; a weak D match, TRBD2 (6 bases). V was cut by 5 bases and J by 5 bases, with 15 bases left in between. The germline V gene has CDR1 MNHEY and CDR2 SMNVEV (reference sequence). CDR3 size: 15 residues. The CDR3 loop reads CASSRGGLRTGELFF. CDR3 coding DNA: TGTGCCAGCAGTCGGGGAGGACTAAGGACCGGGGAGCTGTTTTTT.

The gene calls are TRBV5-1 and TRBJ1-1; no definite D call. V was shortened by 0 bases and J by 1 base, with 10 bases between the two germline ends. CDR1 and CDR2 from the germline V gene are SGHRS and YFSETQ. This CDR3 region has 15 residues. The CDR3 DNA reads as TGCGCCAGCAGCTTGGAGAGGGTGGGGAACACTGAAGCTTTCTTT. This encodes CASSLERVGNTEAFF.

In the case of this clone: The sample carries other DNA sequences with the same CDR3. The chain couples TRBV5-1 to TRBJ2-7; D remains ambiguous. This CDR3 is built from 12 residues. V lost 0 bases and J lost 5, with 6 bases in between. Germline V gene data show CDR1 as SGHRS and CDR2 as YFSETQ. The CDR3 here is CASSLGADEQYF. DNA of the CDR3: TGCGCCAGCAGCTTGGGGGCAGACGAGCAGTACTTC.

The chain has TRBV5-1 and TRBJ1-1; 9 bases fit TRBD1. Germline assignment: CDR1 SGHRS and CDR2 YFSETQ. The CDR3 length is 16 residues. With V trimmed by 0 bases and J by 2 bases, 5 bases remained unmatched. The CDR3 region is CASSLDGQGLNTEAFF. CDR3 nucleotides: TGCGCCAGCAGCTTGGATGGACAGGGGTTAAACACTGAAGCTTTCTTT. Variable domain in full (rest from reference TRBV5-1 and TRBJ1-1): KAGVTQTPRYLIKTRGQQVTLSCSPISGHRSVSWYQQTPGQGLQFLFEYFSETQRNKGNFPGRFSGRQFSNSRSEMNVSTLELGDSALYLCASSLDGQGLNTEAFFGQGTRLTVV.

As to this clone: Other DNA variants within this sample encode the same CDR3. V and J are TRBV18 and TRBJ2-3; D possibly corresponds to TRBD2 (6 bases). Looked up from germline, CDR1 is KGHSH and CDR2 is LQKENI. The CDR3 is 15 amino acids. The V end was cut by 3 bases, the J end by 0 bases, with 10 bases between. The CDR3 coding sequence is TGTGCCAGCTCACCTTCCGGGGGTAGCACAGATACGCAGTATTTT. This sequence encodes CASSPSGGSTDTQYF.

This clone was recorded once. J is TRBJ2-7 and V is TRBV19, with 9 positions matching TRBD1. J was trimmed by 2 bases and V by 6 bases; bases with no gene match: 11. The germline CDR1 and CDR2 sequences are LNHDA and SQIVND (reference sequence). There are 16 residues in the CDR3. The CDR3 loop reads CASSRLGQGRTYEQYF. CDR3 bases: TGTGCCAGTAGCAGACTCGGACAGGGGCGTACCTACGAGCAGTACTTC.

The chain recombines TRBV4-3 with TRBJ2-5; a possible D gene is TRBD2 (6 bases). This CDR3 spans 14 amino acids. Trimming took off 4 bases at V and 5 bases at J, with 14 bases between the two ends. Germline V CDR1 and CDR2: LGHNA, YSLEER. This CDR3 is CASSPRLRGETQYF. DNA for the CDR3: TGCGCCAGCAGCCCAAGATTACGGGGGGAGACCCAGTACTTC.

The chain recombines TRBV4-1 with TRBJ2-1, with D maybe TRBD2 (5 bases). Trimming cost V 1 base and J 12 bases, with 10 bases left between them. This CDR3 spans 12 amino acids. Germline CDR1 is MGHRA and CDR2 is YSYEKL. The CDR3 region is CASSQGPGVQFF. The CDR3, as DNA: TGCGCCAGCAGCCAAGGCCCCGGGGTGCAGTTCTTC.